This T cell receptor beta chain was profiled in a study of T-cell reconstitution after alpha-beta-depleted transplantation in children. Study results and limitations: Where alpha-beta T cells came from about two months after transplant was reportedly several hundred expanded graft clones. When one year had passed after transplant, most T-cell counts and diversity came from newly produced T cells. Some patients owed their high day-60 TCRbeta diversity to surviving recipient T cells and thymic progenitors.

Unique molecular identifiers tagged the TCRbeta library. Via MiXCR, TCRdb re-called the PCR reads, giving one row per CDR3 protein. The sample holds some 840,000 distinct CDR3 sequences, roughly 15% seen once. Germline assignment: CDR1 SQVTM and CDR2 ANQGSEA. The CDR3 extends over 17 amino acids. The V gene lost 0 bases and the J gene lost 2 bases, with 17 bases spanning the gap. Of note for this clonotype: What it recognizes is unknown.

The sequenced sample was PBMCs, mostly from graft donor cells, obtained 360 days after TCRalphabeta/CD19-depleted stem cell transplant. The chain is built from TRBV29-1 and TRBJ2-1, with D possibly TRBD2 on 6 matching bases. The receptor was derived from a male patient between 10 and 17 years old who had a stem cell transplant for acute lymphoblastic leukemia, so the T cells may come from the graft donor. The CDR3 DNA reads TGCAGCGTTGAAGATCTTTTACTAGCAGGGACCTACAATGAGCAGTTCTTC. Its protein is CSVEDLLLAGTYNEQFF.